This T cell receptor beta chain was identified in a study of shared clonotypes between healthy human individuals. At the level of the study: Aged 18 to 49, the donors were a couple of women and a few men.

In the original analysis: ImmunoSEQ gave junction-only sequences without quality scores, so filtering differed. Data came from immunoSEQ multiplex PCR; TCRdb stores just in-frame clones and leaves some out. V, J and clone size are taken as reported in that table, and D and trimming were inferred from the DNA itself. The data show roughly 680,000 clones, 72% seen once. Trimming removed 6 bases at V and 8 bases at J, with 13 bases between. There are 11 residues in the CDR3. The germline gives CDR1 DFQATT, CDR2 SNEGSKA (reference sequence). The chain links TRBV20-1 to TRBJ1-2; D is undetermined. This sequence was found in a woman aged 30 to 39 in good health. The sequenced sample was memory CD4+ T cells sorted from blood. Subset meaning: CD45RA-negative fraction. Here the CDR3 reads CSAPYSEGYTF. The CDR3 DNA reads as TGCAGTGCGCCCTACTCGGAAGGCTACACCTTC.